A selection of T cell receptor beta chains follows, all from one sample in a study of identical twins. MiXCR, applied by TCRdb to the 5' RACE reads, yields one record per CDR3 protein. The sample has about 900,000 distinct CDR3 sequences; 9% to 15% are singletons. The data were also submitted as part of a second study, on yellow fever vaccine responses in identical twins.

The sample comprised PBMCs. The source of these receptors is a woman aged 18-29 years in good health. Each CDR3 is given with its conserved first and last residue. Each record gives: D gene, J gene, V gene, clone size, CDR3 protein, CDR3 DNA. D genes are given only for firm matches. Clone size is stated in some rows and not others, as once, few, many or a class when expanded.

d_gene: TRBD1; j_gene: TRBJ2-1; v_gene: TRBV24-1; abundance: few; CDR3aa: CATSDDQPGQYNEQFF; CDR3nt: TGTGCCACCAGTGATGATCAGCCGGGACAGTACAATGAGCAGTTCTTC
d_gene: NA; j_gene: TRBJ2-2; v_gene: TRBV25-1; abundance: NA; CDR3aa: CASHKGAGELFF; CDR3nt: TGTGCCAGCCACAAGGGGGCCGGGGAGCTGTTTTTT
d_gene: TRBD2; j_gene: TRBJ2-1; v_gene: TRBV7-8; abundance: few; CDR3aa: CASSTSGGVYNEQFF; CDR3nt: TGTGCCAGCAGCACTAGCGGGGGAGTCTACAATGAGCAGTTCTTC
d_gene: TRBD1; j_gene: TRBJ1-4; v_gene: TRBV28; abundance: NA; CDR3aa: CASSLMQGAYEKLFF; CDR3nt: TGTGCCAGCAGTTTAATGCAGGGGGCCTACGAAAAACTGTTTTTT
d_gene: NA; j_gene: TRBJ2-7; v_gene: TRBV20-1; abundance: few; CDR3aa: CSARQAGVYEQYF; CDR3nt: TGCAGTGCTAGGCAGGCAGGGGTATACGAGCAGTACTTC
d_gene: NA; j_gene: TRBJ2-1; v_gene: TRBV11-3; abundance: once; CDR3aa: CASSLGHWTADNEQFF; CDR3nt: TGTGCCAGCAGCTTAGGTCATTGGACGGCAGACAATGAGCAGTTCTTC
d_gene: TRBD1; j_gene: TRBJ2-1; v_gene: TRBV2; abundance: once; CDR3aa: CASSDTGGILDEQFF; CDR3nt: TGTGCCAGCAGTGACACAGGGGGCATCTTAGATGAGCAGTTCTTC
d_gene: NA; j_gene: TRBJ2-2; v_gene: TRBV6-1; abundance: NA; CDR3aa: CASSEASIINTGELFF; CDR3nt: TGTGCCAGCAGTGAAGCGTCCATAATTAACACCGGGGAGCTGTTTTTT
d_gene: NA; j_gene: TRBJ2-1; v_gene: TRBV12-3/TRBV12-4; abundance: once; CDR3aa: CASSPADTNEQFF; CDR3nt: TGTGCCAGCAGCCCCGCGGACACAAATGAGCAGTTCTTC
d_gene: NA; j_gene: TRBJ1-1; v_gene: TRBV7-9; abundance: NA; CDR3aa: CASSPLWSTNTEAFF; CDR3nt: TGTGCCAGCAGCCCTCTGTGGTCTACTAACACTGAAGCTTTCTTT
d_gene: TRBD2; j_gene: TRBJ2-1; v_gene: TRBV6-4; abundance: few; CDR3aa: CASSDLERDSEQFF; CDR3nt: TGTGCCAGCAGTGACCTTGAGCGGGATAGTGAGCAGTTCTTC
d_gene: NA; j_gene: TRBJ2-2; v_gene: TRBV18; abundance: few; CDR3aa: CASSPQDGTGELFF; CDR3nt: TGTGCCAGCTCACCACAGGATGGGACCGGGGAGCTGTTTTTT
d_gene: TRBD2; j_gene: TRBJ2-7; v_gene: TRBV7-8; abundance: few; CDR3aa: CASSFAWGSGSNEQYF; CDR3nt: TGTGCCAGCAGCTTCGCTTGGGGTAGCGGGAGTAACGAGCAGTACTTC
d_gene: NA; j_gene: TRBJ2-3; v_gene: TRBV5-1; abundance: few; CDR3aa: CASSLQVSTDTQYF; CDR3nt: TGCGCCAGCAGCTTACAGGTCAGCACAGATACGCAGTATTTT
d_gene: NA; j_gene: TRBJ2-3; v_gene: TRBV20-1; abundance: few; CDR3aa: CSARDAAPGSLADTQYF; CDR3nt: TGCAGTGCTAGGGACGCTGCTCCCGGGTCACTGGCAGATACGCAGTATTTT
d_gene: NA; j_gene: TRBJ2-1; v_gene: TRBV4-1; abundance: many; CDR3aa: CASRDIRGDEQFF; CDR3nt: TGCGCCAGCAGGGACATTCGAGGGGATGAGCAGTTCTTC
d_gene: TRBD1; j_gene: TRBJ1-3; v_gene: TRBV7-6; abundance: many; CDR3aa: CASSPFGTGENTIYF; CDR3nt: TGTGCCAGCAGCCCCTTCGGGACAGGGGAAAACACCATATATTTT
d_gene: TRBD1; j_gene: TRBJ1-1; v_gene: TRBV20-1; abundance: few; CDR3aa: CSASPGGATEAFF; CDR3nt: TGCAGTGCTAGCCCAGGGGGTGCCACTGAAGCTTTCTTT
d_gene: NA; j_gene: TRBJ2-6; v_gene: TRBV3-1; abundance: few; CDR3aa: CASSQVQGKSGANVLTF; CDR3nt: TGTGCCAGCAGCCAAGTCCAGGGGAAATCTGGGGCCAACGTCCTGACTTTC
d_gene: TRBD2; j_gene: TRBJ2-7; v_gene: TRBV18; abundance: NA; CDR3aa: CASTRTSDGYEQYF; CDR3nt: TGTGCCAGCACTCGGACTAGCGATGGGTACGAGCAGTACTTC
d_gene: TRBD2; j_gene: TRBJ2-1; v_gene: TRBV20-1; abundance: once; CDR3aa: CCAPYLTSGANNEQFF; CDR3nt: TGCTGTGCTCCTTACCTGACTAGCGGGGCCAACAATGAGCAGTTCTTC
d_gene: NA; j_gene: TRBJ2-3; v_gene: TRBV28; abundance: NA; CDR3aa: CASSLEIAWTDTQYF; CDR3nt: TGTGCCAGCAGTTTGGAGATAGCATGGACAGATACGCAGTATTTT
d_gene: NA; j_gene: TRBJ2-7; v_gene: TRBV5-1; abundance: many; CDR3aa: CASSLDGGTVSYEQYF; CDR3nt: TGCGCCAGCAGCTTGGATGGCGGGACCGTCTCCTACGAGCAGTACTTC
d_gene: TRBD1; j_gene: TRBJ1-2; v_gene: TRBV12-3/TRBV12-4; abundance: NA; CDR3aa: CASSSGQGAVGGYTF; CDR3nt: TGTGCCAGCAGTTCCGGACAGGGGGCAGTGGGAGGCTACACCTTC
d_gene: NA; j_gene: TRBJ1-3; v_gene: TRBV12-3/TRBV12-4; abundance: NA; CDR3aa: CASSWGQFSGNTIYF; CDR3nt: TGTGCCAGCAGTTGGGGCCAATTCTCTGGAAACACCATATATTTT
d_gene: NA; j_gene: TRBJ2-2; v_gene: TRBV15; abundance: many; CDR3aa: CATSRKTSTGELFF; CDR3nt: TGTGCCACCAGCAGAAAGACAAGCACCGGGGAGCTGTTTTTT
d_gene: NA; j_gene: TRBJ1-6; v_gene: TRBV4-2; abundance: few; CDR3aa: CASSQGVTDYNSPLHF; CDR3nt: TGTGCCAGCAGCCAAGGGGTAACAGACTATAATTCACCCCTCCACTTT
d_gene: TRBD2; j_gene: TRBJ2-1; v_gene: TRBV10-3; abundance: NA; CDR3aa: CAIGGTSVDEQFF; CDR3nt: TGTGCCATCGGCGGGACTAGCGTTGATGAGCAGTTCTTC
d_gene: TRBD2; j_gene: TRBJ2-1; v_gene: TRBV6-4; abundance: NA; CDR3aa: CASSYSGGAEDEQFF; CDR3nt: TGTGCCAGCAGCTATAGCGGGGGGGCCGAAGATGAGCAGTTCTTC
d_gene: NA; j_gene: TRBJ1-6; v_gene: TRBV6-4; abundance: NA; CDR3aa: CASSVQENSPLHF; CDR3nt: TGTGCCAGCAGTGTCCAGGAGAATTCACCCCTCCACTTT
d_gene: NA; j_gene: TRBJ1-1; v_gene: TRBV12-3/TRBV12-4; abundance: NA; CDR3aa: CASSFRFRGELLTEAFF; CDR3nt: TGTGCCAGCAGTTTTCGTTTCAGGGGAGAATTACTCACTGAAGCTTTCTTT
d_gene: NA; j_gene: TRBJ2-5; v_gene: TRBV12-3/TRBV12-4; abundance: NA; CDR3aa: CASRRTGWEETQYF; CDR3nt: TGTGCCAGCAGAAGAACAGGGTGGGAAGAGACCCAGTACTTC